The 31 T cell receptor beta chains listed next were all sequenced from one sample in a study of multiple sclerosis patients with progressive multifocal leukoencephalopathy. Specified time point: before natalizumab initiation. The repertoire was sequenced with immunoSEQ multiplex PCR; TCRdb's copy has only in-frame clones and lacks some. The sample includes 25,000 to 35,000 clones, more than 75% of them seen just once. The sample comprised PBMCs. The receptors were gathered from a human donor with multiple sclerosis.

The chain joins TRBV5-1 to TRBJ2-5, with 7 bases that match TRBD1. CDR3 length: 13 residues. From germline, CDR1 is SGHRS and CDR2 YFSETQ. The V gene end was trimmed by 2 bases and the J gene end by 2 bases; junction bases not matched to a gene: 0. The CDR3 is CASSLQGQETQYF. CDR3 bases: TGCGCCAGCAGCTTACAGGGGCAAGAGACCCAGTACTTC.

The chain couples TRBV9 to TRBJ1-1; D gene unclear. Trimming took 0 bases from V and 4 from J, leaving 1 base between them. The CDR3 has 11 amino acids. Germline V gene data show CDR1 as SGDLS and CDR2 as YYNGEE. The CDR3 loop reads CASSVVTEAFF. The CDR3 bases are TGTGCCAGCAGCGTAGTCACTGAAGCTTTCTTT.

CDR3 sequence reads: CASRYEVLNTEAFF. The CDR3 coding sequence is TGTGCCAGCAGGTACGAGGTATTGAACACTGAAGCTTTCTTT. The chain has TRBV6-5 and TRBJ1-1; no definite D call. V lost 6 bases and J lost 0, with 11 bases in between. The germline CDR1 and CDR2 sequences are MNHEY and SVGAGI. The CDR3 runs to 14 residues.

This chain connects TRBV19 to TRBJ1-2, with 7 bases lining up with TRBD1. Germline values: CDR1 LNHDA, CDR2 SQIVND (reference sequence). The CDR3 is 12 residues long. Trimming cost V 7 bases and J 10 bases; bases outside gene matches: 9. Here the CDR3 reads CASTLGGQNYTF. In nucleotides, the CDR3 is TGTGCCAGTACCCTGGGGGGACAGAACTACACCTTC.

V and J are TRBV4-3 and TRBJ1-2, with 9 nucleotides matching TRBD1. There are 16 residues in the CDR3. The germline CDR1 and CDR2 sequences are LGHNA and YSLEER. J was trimmed by 4 bases and V by 0 bases; bases with no gene match: 6. In DNA form, the CDR3 reads TGCGCCAGCAGCCAAGATACGACAGGGGGGGCCTATGGCTACACCTTC. This codes for CASSQDTTGGAYGYTF.

This chain joins TRBV6-1 and TRBJ2-7; D gene ambiguous. Germline CDR1 is MNHNS and CDR2 is SASEGT. This CDR3 is built from 11 residues. V lost 6 bases, J lost 4 bases, and 7 bases lay in between. CDR3 DNA sequence: TGTGCCAGCAGCCCCGCGTACGAGCAGTACTTC. Its translation: CASSPAYEQYF.

The sample holds one count of this clone. This sequence joins TRBV13 and TRBJ1-3, with D possibly being TRBD1 (5 bases). V dropped 2 bases and J dropped 1 base, with 6 bases sitting between them. The CDR3 has 14 residues. Germline V gene data show CDR1 as PRHDT and CDR2 as FYEKMQ (reference sequence). The CDR3 coding sequence is TGTGCCAGCAGCTTAAGGGGATCTGGAAACACCATATATTTT. It specifies CASSLRGSGNTIYF. Full variable domain (outside the CDR3, taken from reference TRBV13 and TRBJ1-3): AAGVIQSPRHLIKEKRETATLKCYPIPRHDTVYWYQQGPGQDPQFLISFYEKMQSDKGSIPDRFSAQQFSDYHSELNMSSLELGDSALYFCASSLRGSGNTIYFGEGSWLTVV.

This chain joins TRBV5-1 and TRBJ2-3, with D hard to call. Germline V gene lookup returns CDR1 SGHRS and CDR2 YFSETQ. Trimming cost V 0 bases and J 2 bases, with 13 bases left between them. The CDR3 contains 16 residues. CDR3 protein: CASSLALTDPTDTQYF. The CDR3 nucleotides read TGCGCCAGCAGCTTGGCCTTGACCGACCCCACAGATACGCAGTATTTT.

This clone was seen only a few times. This chain links TRBV19 with TRBJ2-1; D is ambiguous. Looked up from germline, CDR1 is LNHDA and CDR2 is SQIVND (reference sequence). V lost 7 bases and J lost 3, with 13 bases in between. This CDR3 spans 14 amino acids. CDR3: CASNTDGIYNEQFF. DNA of the CDR3: TGTGCCAGTAACACGGACGGAATCTACAATGAGCAGTTCTTC.

The J gene is TRBJ2-4, the V gene TRBV6-5; tentatively, D is TRBD1 (5 bases). V dropped 2 bases and J dropped 8 bases, with 10 bases sitting between them. CDR1 MNHEY and CDR2 SVGAGI come from the germline V gene. CDR3 length equals 13 residues. As DNA, the CDR3 is TGTGCCAGCAGTTACGGGGCCGGTTACATTCAGTACTTC. This codes for CASSYGAGYIQYF.

V gene TRBV19 combines with J gene TRBJ2-1, with D unclear. Trimming took off 4 bases at V and 1 base at J, with 11 bases between the two ends. There are 15 residues in the CDR3. CDR1 is LNHDA, CDR2 SQIVND, per germline (reference sequence). The CDR3: CASSKETASYNEQFF. CDR3 nucleotides: TGTGCCAGTAGTAAGGAGACTGCGTCCTACAATGAGCAGTTCTTC.

The chain uses TRBV6-6 and TRBJ2-7; 11 bases align to TRBD1. CDR1 and CDR2 (germline): MNHNY, SVGAGI (reference sequence). CDR3 length: 16 amino acids. Losses at the gene ends were 6 bases for V and 9 bases for J; bases not matched to a gene: 16. CDR3 residues: CASSPPPGTGGWGQYF. The CDR3 DNA sequence: TGTGCCAGCAGCCCACCTCCCGGGACAGGGGGATGGGGGCAGTACTTC.

The chain uses TRBV7-9 and TRBJ1-5; D unclear. From germline, CDR1 is SEHNR and CDR2 FQNEAQ (reference sequence). Trimming took 5 bases from V and 6 from J, leaving 8 bases between them. The CDR3 contains 12 residues. In DNA form, the CDR3 reads TGTGCCAGCAGCCGCGGGAGTCAGCCCCAGCATTTT. Translated, it gives CASSRGSQPQHF.

J is TRBJ1-6 and V is TRBV7-6; D is perhaps TRBD1 (5 bases). The CDR3 runs to 15 residues. V lost 2 bases to trimming and J lost 7 bases, with 12 bases between them. Germline loops: CDR1 SGHVS, CDR2 FNYEAQ. The CDR3 nucleotides read TGTGCCAGCAGCTTAAGGGGACCGGGAAATTCACCCCTCCACTTT. Its protein product is CASSLRGPGNSPLHF.

This clone appeared once. CDR3 amino acids: CASSLDPGRWSYTGELFF. The CDR3 region has the DNA TGTGCCAGCAGCTTAGATCCGGGAAGGTGGAGTTACACCGGGGAGCTGTTTTTT. The J gene is TRBJ2-2, the V gene TRBV7-6; TRBD2 might be the D (5 bases). With 1 base removed from V and 3 bases from J, the gap between germline ends came to 18 bases. The length of the CDR3 is 18 residues. The V gene's germline CDR1 is SGHVS and CDR2 FNYEAQ.

This chain connects TRBV29-1 to TRBJ2-7; TRBD2 matches at 7 bases. This CDR3 spans 12 amino acids. Germline trimming cut 4 bases from V and 1 base from J; bases unmatched to any gene: 1. Looked up from germline, CDR1 is SQVTM and CDR2 is ANQGSEA. The CDR3 here is CSVGEGSYEQYF. The CDR3 coding sequence is TGCAGCGTTGGGGAGGGGTCCTACGAGCAGTACTTC.

The CDR3 DNA is TGTGCCAGCAGTGACGACAGCCACGAGCAGTACTTC. This translates into CASSDDSHEQYF. The genes are TRBV2 and TRBJ2-7; TRBD1 might be the D (5 bases). Trimming took 3 bases from V and 5 from J, leaving 8 bases between them. The germline V gene has CDR1 SNHLY and CDR2 FYNNEI. This CDR3 has 12 residues.

The chain carries TRBV5-5 and TRBJ1-1, with 7 bases fitting TRBD1. The CDR3 has 14 amino acids. Germline assignment: CDR1 SGHKS and CDR2 YYEKEE (reference sequence). The J segment lost 3 bases and the V segment lost 3 bases, leaving 5 bases of the junction unmatched. The CDR3 DNA is TGTGCCAGCAGCTACAGACAGGGCTACACTGAAGCTTTCTTT. Translated, it gives CASSYRQGYTEAFF.

This clone was observed once. V gene TRBV28 combines with J gene TRBJ1-5, with D possibly being TRBD1 (5 bases). Germline V lookup: CDR1 MDHEN, CDR2 SYDVKM. Trimming removed 8 bases from V and 3 bases from J, with 11 bases in between. This CDR3 spans 13 amino acids. In DNA, the CDR3 is TGTGCCAGCTCAGACAGCTCCAATCAGCCCCAGCATTTT. Translating gives CASSDSSNQPQHF. The full variable domain, in which reference TRBV28 and TRBJ1-5 provide the parts outside the CDR3, is DVKVTQSSRYLVKRTGEKVFLECVQDMDHENMFWYRQDPGLGLRLIYFSYDVKMKEKGDIPEGYSVSREKKERFSLILESASTNQTSMYLCASSDSSNQPQHFGDGTRLSIL.

The chain is built from TRBV5-6 and TRBJ2-2; TRBD1 or TRBD2 may be the D gene (5 bases each). V lost 3 bases, J lost 1 base, and 10 bases lay in between. This CDR3 has 15 residues. Germline loops: CDR1 SGHDT, CDR2 YYEEEE. The CDR3 DNA follows: TGTGCCAGCAGCTCGGGACCGGTGAACACCGGGGAGCTGTTTTTT. Residues: CASSSGPVNTGELFF.

In this sample, this clone turned up once. Other DNA variants within this sample encode the same CDR3. The V and J genes are TRBV10-1 and TRBJ2-7, with D uncertain. Trimming took 0 bases from V and 4 from J, leaving 4 bases between them. CDR3 length equals 12 residues. Per the germline V gene, CDR1 is WNHNN and CDR2 is SYGVQD (reference sequence). The CDR3: CASSESGYEQYF. For the CDR3, the DNA is TGCGCCAGCAGTGAGTCGGGGTACGAGCAGTACTTC.

This clone is medium-sized by share. The chain recombines TRBV6-4 with TRBJ2-3, with 12 nucleotides matching TRBD2. V dropped 4 bases and J dropped 2; count of bases not matched to a gene: 1. This CDR3 is built from 15 residues. CDR1 and CDR2 (germline): MRHNA, SNTAGT. In DNA form, the CDR3 reads TGTGCCAGCAGTGCTAGCGGGGGGGCCACAGATACGCAGTATTTT. Its translation: CASSASGGATDTQYF.

A remark on this clone: Lacking the conserved final phenylalanine or tryptophan, this CDR3 likely reflects a read error. V gene TRBV14 combines with J gene TRBJ1-2; no firm D call. The CDR3 is 15 residues long. The V gene's germline CDR1 is SGHDN and CDR2 FVKESK. V was trimmed by 4 bases and J by 5 bases, leaving 17 bases between them. The CDR3 reads CASSLRHTLPYGYTL. Written as DNA, the CDR3 is TGTGCCAGCAGCCTAAGGCACACACTTCCTTATGGCTACACCCTC.

The V call is TRBV28, the J call TRBJ2-1, with D possibly being TRBD2 (6 bases). The germline V and J ends were trimmed by 4 bases and 6 bases, with 13 bases remaining between them. The CDR3 has 14 amino acids. CDR1 is MDHEN and CDR2 is SYDVKM in the germline V gene. The CDR3 DNA reads TGTGCCAGCAGTTCCCGGAGGGGTCGCAATGAGCAGTTCTTC. Translated, it gives CASSSRRGRNEQFF.

This clone was seen only once. The CDR3: CASSSRDRGQETQYF. The DNA of the CDR3 is TGTGCCAGCAGCTCCCGGGACAGGGGCCAAGAGACCCAGTACTTC. The chain is built from TRBV7-2 and TRBJ2-5, with 10 bases that match TRBD1. CDR1 is SGHTA and CDR2 is FQGNSA in the germline V gene. Germline trimming cut 4 bases from V and 1 base from J; bases unmatched to any gene: 3. The CDR3 consists of 15 residues.

This clone was picked up one time. This chain uses TRBV28 with TRBJ2-3; possible D gene TRBD1, 7 bases. This CDR3 spans 16 amino acids. With 3 bases removed from V and 0 bases from J, the gap between germline ends came to 13 bases. CDR1 and CDR2 (germline): MDHEN, SYDVKM. The CDR3 bases are TGTGCCAGCAGTTTTCAGGCAGGGGGGAGCACAGATACGCAGTATTTT. This gives the protein CASSFQAGGSTDTQYF.

The genes are TRBV2 and TRBJ2-7; perhaps TRBD1 as D (5 bases). The CDR3 spans 16 residues. Germline V CDR1 and CDR2: SNHLY, FYNNEI. V was cut by 1 base and J by 4 bases, with 17 bases left in between. This CDR3 reads CASSEGQGRSGYEQYF. In nucleotides, the CDR3 is TGTGCCAGCAGTGAAGGGCAGGGTCGATCTGGTTACGAGCAGTACTTC.

This clone appeared a few times. The chain couples TRBV6-4 to TRBJ2-6; a weak D match, TRBD2 (5 bases). Between the trimmed V and J ends, which lost 3 bases and 0 bases, there was a span of 6 bases. This CDR3 region has 15 residues. Germline loops: CDR1 MRHNA, CDR2 SNTAGT. CDR3 region: CASSERDSGANVLTF. The CDR3 nucleotides read TGTGCCAGCAGTGAGAGGGACTCTGGGGCCAACGTCCTGACTTTC.

This clone was seen once. The CDR3 spells CASSRPGVVEQFF. The DNA of the CDR3 is TGTGCCAGCAGCCGCCCGGGGGTTGTTGAGCAGTTCTTC. The chain has TRBV7-6 and TRBJ2-1, with D perhaps matching TRBD2 (6 bases). The V gene's germline CDR1 is SGHVS and CDR2 FNYEAQ. CDR3 length: 13 amino acids. V was shortened by 5 bases and J by 9 bases, with 14 bases between the two germline ends.

The chain couples TRBV7-2 to TRBJ1-2, with unresolved D. Germline V gives CDR1 SGHTA, CDR2 FQGNSA. This CDR3 is built from 13 residues. The V end was cut by 5 bases, the J end by 1 base, with 8 bases between. The CDR3 spells CASSQDGNYGYTF. For the CDR3, the DNA is TGTGCCAGCAGCCAGGACGGTAACTATGGCTACACCTTC.

V usage is TRBV7-9 and J usage is TRBJ1-1; D unclear. Germline loops: CDR1 SEHNR, CDR2 FQNEAQ (reference sequence). V was cut by 3 bases and J by 4 bases, with 9 bases left in between. The CDR3 spans 13 residues. The chain's CDR3 is CASSFGETTEAFF. The CDR3 nucleotides read TGTGCCAGCAGCTTCGGGGAAACCACTGAAGCTTTCTTT.